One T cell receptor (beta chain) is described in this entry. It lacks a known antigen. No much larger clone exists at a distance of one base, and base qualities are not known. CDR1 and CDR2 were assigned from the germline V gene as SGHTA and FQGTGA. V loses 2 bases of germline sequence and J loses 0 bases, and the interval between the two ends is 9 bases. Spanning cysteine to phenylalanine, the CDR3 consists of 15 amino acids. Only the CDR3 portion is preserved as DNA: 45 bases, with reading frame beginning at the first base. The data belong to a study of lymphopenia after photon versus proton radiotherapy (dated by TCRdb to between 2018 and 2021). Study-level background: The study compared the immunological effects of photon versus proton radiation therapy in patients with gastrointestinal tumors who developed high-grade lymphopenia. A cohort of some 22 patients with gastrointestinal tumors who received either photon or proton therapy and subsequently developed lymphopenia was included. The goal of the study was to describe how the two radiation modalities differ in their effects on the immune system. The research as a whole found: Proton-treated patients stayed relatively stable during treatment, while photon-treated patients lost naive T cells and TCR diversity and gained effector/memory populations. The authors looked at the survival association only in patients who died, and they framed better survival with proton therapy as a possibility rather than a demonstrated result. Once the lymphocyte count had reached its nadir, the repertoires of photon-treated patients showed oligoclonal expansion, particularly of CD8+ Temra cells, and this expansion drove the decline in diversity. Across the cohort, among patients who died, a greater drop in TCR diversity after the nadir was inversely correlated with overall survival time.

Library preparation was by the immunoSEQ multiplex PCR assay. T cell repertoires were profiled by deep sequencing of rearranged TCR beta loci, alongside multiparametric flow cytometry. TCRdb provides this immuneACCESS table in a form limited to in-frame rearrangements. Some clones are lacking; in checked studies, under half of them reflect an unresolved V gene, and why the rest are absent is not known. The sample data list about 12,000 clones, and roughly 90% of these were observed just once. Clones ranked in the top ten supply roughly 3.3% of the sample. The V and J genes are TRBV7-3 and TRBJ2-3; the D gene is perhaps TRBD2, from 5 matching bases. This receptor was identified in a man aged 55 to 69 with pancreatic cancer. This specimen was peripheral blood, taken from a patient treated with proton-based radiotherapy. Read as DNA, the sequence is TGTGCCAGCAGCTTAGGGAGTTTGAGCACAGATACGCAGTATTTT. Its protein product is CASSLGSLSTDTQYF.